This TCR beta chain was identified in a study of technical replicates of blood from several donors. The protocol was immunoSEQ multiplex PCR, while the TCRdb copy is restricted to in-frame clones and leaves out a portion. The sample has roughly 71,000 clones, nearly 97% seen once; the top ten hold around 0.24%. Trimming removed 2 bases from V and 8 bases from J, with 16 bases in between. Germline-derived CDR1 and CDR2 are MDHEN and SYDVKM. There are 15 residues in the CDR3. This sequence joins TRBV28 and TRBJ1-5, with D perhaps TRBD1 (6 bases). The clonotype was recovered from a human donor in good health. The sample consisted of T cells isolated from PBMCs. The CDR3 DNA reads TGTGCCAGCAGTTTACACAGGGTTAGTATGGAGCCCCAGCATTTT. Residues: CASSLHRVSMEPQHF.